This entry features one T cell receptor beta chain sequence. Its specificity is unknown. Clones were sequenced by immunoSEQ multiplex PCR, and TCRdb holds only the in-frame ones, with some missing. The sample yields under 200,000 clones, approximately 80% seen once. This sample is drawn from a study of cytotoxic CD8 clonotypes in ibrutinib-treated CLL. The wider study: IGHV unmutated 17 to 18; relapsed/refractory some ten; treatment-naive more than 14. Following treatment for a median roughly 13 months, range 6 to 36, response samples were then taken. There were, on average, about 240,000 productive templates and about 85,000 productive rearrangements per sample.

General study findings and limits: Baseline levels were approached again at progression, after clonality had risen at ibrutinib response.

CDR3 length: 14 residues. Germline CDR1 and CDR2: SGHRS and YFSETQ. The ends lost 4 bases at V and 3 bases at J; junction bases unmatched: 7. The sequence came from a human donor with chronic lymphocytic leukemia. The sequencing here drew on PBMCs, taken after 24 months of ibrutinib treatment. The V call is TRBV5-1, the J call TRBJ2-7; 7 bases map to TRBD1. The CDR3 nucleotides read TGCGCCAGCAGCCCAAGGGACAGCAACTACGAGCAGTACTTC. Amino acid sequence: CASSPRDSNYEQYF.